Below, 26 T cell receptor beta chains from the same sample are listed, as sequenced in a study of STAT5B mutations in CD4+ large granular lymphocyte leukemia. Sequenced by immunoSEQ multiplex PCR; TCRdb stores in-frame clones only, minus some. The repertoire holds tens of thousands of clones, 81% seen once, with 0.25% to 0.35% in the top ten. The sample was CD4+ T cells from blood buffy coats. Receptor source: a human donor in good health.

The chain employs TRBV18 and TRBJ2-3; D might be TRBD1 or TRBD2, each matching 6 bases. V was shortened by 0 bases and J by 6 bases, with 16 bases between the two germline ends. The CDR3 spans 16 residues. CDR1 KGHSH and CDR2 LQKENI come from the germline V gene. The CDR3 region is CASSPPGGLNLDTQYF. The CDR3 bases are TGTGCCAGCTCACCACCGGGGGGCCTGAATCTGGATACGCAGTATTTT.

The chain combines TRBV2 with TRBJ2-2; D ambiguous. There are 13 residues in the CDR3. Trimming stripped 9 bases from V and 6 bases from J, with 14 bases between. Germline V lookup: CDR1 SNHLY, CDR2 FYNNEI. The CDR3 protein is CASTAAIAGELFF. The CDR3 DNA reads TGTGCCAGTACGGCCGCGATAGCCGGGGAGCTGTTTTTT.

The rearrangement joins TRBV2 to TRBJ2-1; 7 nucleotides match TRBD1. The V and J ends lost 7 bases and 8 bases, in that order; junction bases with no gene match: 17. The CDR3 covers 16 residues. Germline lookup yields CDR1 SNHLY and CDR2 FYNNEI. The CDR3 sequence is CASTVQGPYNRDEQFF. CDR3 coding DNA: TGTGCCAGCACAGTACAGGGGCCGTACAATCGAGATGAGCAGTTCTTC.

This clone was recorded once. The chain couples TRBV28 to TRBJ1-2; tentative D call: TRBD1 (6 bases). Germline CDR1 is MDHEN and CDR2 is SYDVKM. The CDR3 consists of 13 residues. V shed 7 bases and J shed 8 bases, with 17 bases lying between them. CDR3 DNA sequence: TGTGCCAGCAAGAATCCGGGGGCGCGCGGCTACACCTTC. It yields the protein CASKNPGARGYTF.

The gene calls are TRBV5-6 and TRBJ2-7; TRBD2 might be the D (5 bases). V lost 3 bases, J lost 1 base, and 17 bases lay in between. The germline V gene has CDR1 SGHDT and CDR2 YYEEEE. The CDR3 runs to 16 residues. CDR3 loop: CASSYQSGSRSYEQYV. CDR3 nucleotides: TGTGCCAGCAGCTATCAGTCGGGAAGCCGGTCCTACGAGCAGTACGTC.

The V call is TRBV13, the J call TRBJ1-5; D call uncertain. Germline V gene sequence: CDR1 PRHDT, CDR2 FYEKMQ (reference sequence). The V and J ends lost 2 bases and 4 bases respectively, with 6 bases between them. The CDR3 covers 13 residues. The CDR3 is CASSLSRNQPQHF. The CDR3 coding sequence is TGTGCCAGCAGCTTAAGCAGGAATCAGCCCCAGCATTTT. The whole variable domain, remainder taken from reference TRBV13 and TRBJ1-5, is AAGVIQSPRHLIKEKRETATLKCYPIPRHDTVYWYQQGPGQDPQFLISFYEKMQSDKGSIPDRFSAQQFSDYHSELNMSSLELGDSALYFCASSLSRNQPQHFGDGTRLSIL.

This clone was observed a handful of times. The chain uses TRBV7-9 and TRBJ2-1; TRBD2 aligns across 11 bases. The length of the CDR3 is 15 residues. V gave up 5 bases and J gave up 5 bases; unmatched junction bases: 5. Germline V CDR1 and CDR2: SEHNR, FQNEAQ (reference sequence). The CDR3 spells CASSRLAGGNNEQFF. For the CDR3, the DNA is TGTGCCAGCAGCAGATTAGCGGGGGGGAACAATGAGCAGTTCTTC. The full variable domain, with the rest looked up from reference TRBV7-9 and TRBJ2-1, is DTGVSQNPRHKITKRGQNVTFRCDPISEHNRLYWYRQTLGQGPEFLTYFQNEAQLEKSRLLSDRFSAERPKGSFSTLEIQRTEQGDSAMYLCASSRLAGGNNEQFFGPGTRLTVL.

The chain links TRBV6-1 to TRBJ2-3; 9 nucleotides align to TRBD2. After removal of 2 bases from V and 0 bases from J, the junction contained 6 bases not matched to a gene. CDR1 is MNHNS and CDR2 is SASEGT in the germline V gene. The CDR3 consists of 17 residues. CDR3 sequence (DNA): TGTGCCAGCAGTGAACGGTTTGCGGGGGGGAGCACAGATACGCAGTATTTT. Its protein is CASSERFAGGSTDTQYF.

This chain connects TRBV18 to TRBJ1-3; D is possibly TRBD1 (6 bases). Trimming stripped 4 bases from V and 4 bases from J, with 11 bases between. This CDR3 contains 14 residues. Germline CDR1 is KGHSH and CDR2 is LQKENI. The chain's CDR3 is CASSLQGTGNTIYF. The CDR3 DNA reads as TGTGCCAGCTCACTACAGGGTACGGGAAACACCATATATTTT.

This chain uses TRBV4-3 with TRBJ2-1, with D perhaps matching TRBD2 (5 bases). Germline V gene data show CDR1 as LGHNA and CDR2 as YSLEER. V was cut by 6 bases and J by 6 bases, with 18 bases left in between. The CDR3 has 15 residues. CDR3 nucleotides: TGCGCCAGCAGACTTGGGTTACCGGGGTTCAATGAGCAGTTCTTC. Its protein is CASRLGLPGFNEQFF.

This rearrangement joins TRBV28 to TRBJ1-2, with D hard to call. Trimming stripped 1 base from V and 8 bases from J, with 11 bases between. The CDR3 consists of 13 residues. Germline values: CDR1 MDHEN, CDR2 SYDVKM. For the CDR3, the DNA is TGTGCCAGCAGTTTATACGGAGGGAGCGGCTACACCTTC. It yields the protein CASSLYGGSGYTF.

This clone was detected only once. The chain recombines TRBV15 with TRBJ2-7; possibly TRBD1 or TRBD2 for D (6 bases each). CDR1 LNHNV and CDR2 YYDKDF come from the germline V gene (reference sequence). V dropped 3 bases and J dropped 4 bases, with 13 bases sitting between them. CDR3 length: 14 amino acids. CDR3 loop: CATSSVGGRYEQYF. In nucleotides, the CDR3 is TGTGCCACCAGCAGTGTAGGGGGGAGGTACGAGCAGTACTTC.

CDR3 protein: CATRNPDYTDTQYF. In DNA, the CDR3 is TGTGCCACCAGGAATCCCGATTACACAGATACGCAGTATTTT. The V and J genes are TRBV10-3 and TRBJ2-3; no clear D gene. The V gene lost 10 bases and the J gene lost 2 bases, with 16 bases spanning the gap. The germline CDR1 and CDR2 sequences are ENHRY and SYGVKD. This CDR3 comprises 14 residues.

The chain joins TRBV4-2 to TRBJ2-3; D uncertain. Germline CDR1 reads LGHNA; CDR2 reads YNFKEQ. This CDR3 is built from 16 residues. The V end lost 4 bases, the J end lost 3 bases, and 17 bases lay between the germline ends. CDR3 bases: TGTGCCAGCAGCCCCCGACGTCTCGGAGTGACAGATACGCAGTATTTT. This encodes CASSPRRLGVTDTQYF.

This rearrangement joins TRBV11-2 to TRBJ2-1; maybe TRBD2 (5 bases). Trimming cost V 1 base and J 5 bases, with 18 bases left between them. Germline values: CDR1 SGHAT, CDR2 FQNNGV. This CDR3 is 17 amino acids long. Written as DNA, the CDR3 is TGTGCCAGCAGCTTAGGGTTTGGTCGCCACGGGGACAATGAGCAGTTCTTC. Translation gives CASSLGFGRHGDNEQFF.

This clone was counted only a few times. This chain joins TRBV2 and TRBJ2-7; D is uncertain. The CDR3 contains 12 residues. The V and J ends lost 4 bases and 6 bases respectively, with 10 bases between them. CDR1 and CDR2 from the germline V gene are SNHLY and FYNNEI. The CDR3 DNA follows: TGTGCCAGCAGTGTGGGCGACCTCGAGCAGTACGTC. Translating gives CASSVGDLEQYV.

The chain has TRBV5-1 and TRBJ2-5, with 8 bases lining up with TRBD2. This CDR3 spans 16 amino acids. The ends lost 0 bases at V and 2 bases at J; junction bases unmatched: 6. CDR1 is SGHRS, CDR2 YFSETQ, per germline. CDR3 DNA: TGCGCCAGCAGCTTGGGGCCGGGGGGGGCTCAAGAGACCCAGTACTTC. Residues: CASSLGPGGAQETQYF.

The CDR3 region has the DNA TGTGCCAGCAGCGTAGAGGTCAGGGACACTGAAGCTTTCTTT. Its translation is CASSVEVRDTEAFF. The V call is TRBV9, the J call TRBJ1-1; TRBD1 might be the D (5 bases). Germline lookup yields CDR1 SGDLS and CDR2 YYNGEE. V lost 0 bases and J lost 3, with 9 bases in between. This CDR3 has 14 residues. The full variable domain, in which reference TRBV9 and TRBJ1-1 provide the parts outside the CDR3, is DSGVTQTPKHLITATGQRVTLRCSPRSGDLSVYWYQQSLDQGLQFLIQYYNGEERAKGNILERFSAQQFPDLHSELNLSSLELGDSALYFCASSVEVRDTEAFFGQGTRLTVV.

V and J are TRBV5-4 and TRBJ1-2; the D gene is possibly TRBD1 (6 bases). V was clipped by 7 bases and J by 4 bases, with 17 bases between them. In germline, CDR1 is SGHNT, CDR2 YYREEE (reference sequence). The CDR3 has 14 amino acids. The CDR3 region has the DNA TGTGCCAGCGTTGTCAGGGGAGAAGGCTATGGCTACACCTTC. It yields the protein CASVVRGEGYGYTF.

This sequence joins TRBV2 and TRBJ2-2; D possibly uses TRBD1 or TRBD2 (6 bases each). CDR1 and CDR2 (germline): SNHLY, FYNNEI. The CDR3 consists of 15 residues. The V gene lost 10 bases and the J gene lost 5 bases, with 20 bases spanning the gap. The CDR3 spells CATQTDGGATGELFF. The CDR3 DNA reads TGTGCCACGCAGACCGACGGGGGCGCAACCGGGGAGCTGTTTTTT.

The V call is TRBV2, the J call TRBJ2-1; 7 nucleotides agree with TRBD1. The CDR3 length is 13 residues. With V trimmed by 4 bases and J by 12 bases, 9 bases remained unmatched. The germline CDR1 and CDR2 sequences are SNHLY and FYNNEI. CDR3 coding DNA: TGTGCCAGCAGTGGAGGGGGCGCGGCCGGGCAGTTCTTC. The encoded protein is CASSGGGAAGQFF.

The CDR3 is CASSLGIANYGYTF. The CDR3, as DNA: TGTGCCAGCAGCTTGGGGATAGCTAACTATGGCTACACCTTC. The rearrangement joins TRBV11-3 to TRBJ1-2; D is undetermined. Deletions cut 3 bases from V and 0 bases from J, with 8 bases between. The CDR3 totals 14 residues. Germline lookup yields CDR1 SGHNT and CDR2 YENEEA.

The chain has TRBV7-2 and TRBJ2-5; the D gene is possibly TRBD1 (5 bases). The germline gives CDR1 SGHTA, CDR2 FQGNSA. The V gene lost 5 bases and the J gene lost 5 bases, with 15 bases spanning the gap. The CDR3 runs 14 residues. The CDR3 sequence is CASSPDTSHETQYF. In DNA form, the CDR3 reads TGTGCCAGCAGCCCGGACACCTCCCACGAGACCCAGTACTTC.

This chain links TRBV5-4 with TRBJ2-1, with 9 nucleotides matching TRBD2. V lost 2 bases and J lost 8; bases outside the gene matches: 11. The CDR3 contains 16 residues. Germline V gene sequence: CDR1 SGHNT, CDR2 YYREEE (reference sequence). CDR3 nucleotide sequence: TGTGCCAGCAGCTTAGAGGGGCGCGGGGGGGCCTATGAGCAGTTCTTC. Translated, it gives CASSLEGRGGAYEQFF. Full variable domain (remainder filled in from reference TRBV5-4 and TRBJ2-1): ETGVTQSPTHLIKTRGQQVTLRCSSQSGHNTVSWYQQALGQGPQFIFQYYREEENGRGNFPPRFSGLQFPNYSSELNVNALELDDSALYLCASSLEGRGGAYEQFFGPGTRLTVL.

This rearrangement joins TRBV7-9 to TRBJ2-5; 8 bases are a match to TRBD2. CDR1 is SEHNR, CDR2 FQNEAQ, per germline (reference sequence). The CDR3 sequence is 15 residues long. With V trimmed by 2 bases and J by 5 bases, 7 bases remained unmatched. CDR3 amino acids: CASSLTSGGPETQYF. The CDR3 DNA reads as TGTGCCAGCAGCTTAACTTCGGGGGGGCCCGAGACCCAGTACTTC.

This chain links TRBV19 with TRBJ2-5, with D possibly matching TRBD2 (6 bases). There are 13 residues in the CDR3. Germline-derived CDR1 and CDR2 are LNHDA and SQIVND (reference sequence). With 6 bases removed from V and 7 bases from J, the gap between germline ends came to 15 bases. CDR3 sequence: CASRTGLAGTQYF. The CDR3 DNA reads as TGTGCCAGTAGGACGGGACTCGCAGGGACCCAGTACTTC.